These 14 T cell receptor beta chains share one sample of origin, sequenced in a study of T-cell reconstitution after alpha-beta-depleted transplantation in children. Using unique molecular identifiers, the investigators prepared the TCRbeta library. TCRdb reprocessed the PCR reads via MiXCR and lists one record per CDR3 protein. The repertoire holds about 290,000 distinct CDR3 sequences, with around 10% as singletons. Source: PBMCs, taken before TCRalphabeta/CD19-depleted stem cell transplant. These receptors were taken from a boy younger than two with acute myeloid leukemia, due to receive a stem cell transplant.

This clonotype showed up just once. V usage is TRBV6-6 and J usage is TRBJ1-5; 7 bases are shared with TRBD1. V lost 6 bases and J lost 6; bases outside the gene matches: 11. This CDR3 contains 15 residues. Germline lookup yields CDR1 MNHNY and CDR2 SVGAGI (reference sequence). In DNA, the CDR3 is TGTGCCAGCAGCCAGACAGGGATTGGGCCTCAGCCCCAGCATTTT. This gives the protein CASSQTGIGPQPQHF.

This clonotype was recorded many times. The V call is TRBV5-1, the J call TRBJ2-1, with 12 bases matching TRBD2. CDR1 and CDR2 from the germline V gene are SGHRS and YFSETQ. With V trimmed by 5 bases and J by 3 bases, 6 bases remained unmatched. CDR3 length: 16 residues. The CDR3 region has the DNA TGCGCCAGCAGTACCAAGACTAGCGGGGGCTACAATGAGCAGTTCTTC. Translating gives CASSTKTSGGYNEQFF.

The chain combines TRBV15 with TRBJ1-4, with TRBD1 matching over 7 bases. This CDR3 has 18 residues. With V trimmed by 2 bases and J by 0 bases, 9 bases remained unmatched. CDR1 is LNHNV, CDR2 YYDKDF, per germline (reference sequence). As DNA, the CDR3 is TGTGCCACCAGCAGAAGAGACAGGGTACGGTCAACTAATGAAAAACTGTTTTTT. This sequence encodes CATSRRDRVRSTNEKLFF.

This clonotype has ten or more counts. The chain joins TRBV20-1 to TRBJ2-7, with D uncertain. The CDR3 extends over 11 amino acids. The germline V and J ends were trimmed by 0 bases and 1 base, with 1 base remaining between them. Per the germline V gene, CDR1 is DFQATT and CDR2 is SNEGSKA (reference sequence). The CDR3 loop reads CSARESYEQYF. The CDR3 DNA sequence: TGCAGTGCTAGAGAATCCTACGAGCAGTACTTC.

This clonotype was observed many times. The V and J genes are TRBV29-1 and TRBJ2-7; possibly TRBD1 for D (5 bases). CDR3 size: 11 residues. Germline V CDR1 and CDR2: SQVTM, ANQGSEA. V was pared by 6 bases and J by 3 bases, with 9 bases between. The CDR3 nucleotides are TGCAGCGTCGGACATGACTACGAGCAGTACTTC. Amino acids: CSVGHDYEQYF.

The chain links TRBV11-2 to TRBJ2-3, with D possibly matching TRBD1 (5 bases). Germline values: CDR1 SGHAT, CDR2 FQNNGV. The V end lost 6 bases, the J end lost 2 bases, and 12 bases lay between the germline ends. The CDR3 has 14 amino acids. CDR3 amino acids: CASSSGHLTDTQYF. As DNA, the CDR3 is TGTGCCAGCAGTTCCGGACATCTCACAGATACGCAGTATTTT.

The table lists this clonotype with many counts. This chain uses TRBV20-1 with TRBJ1-2; D gene unclear. Germline loops: CDR1 DFQATT, CDR2 SNEGSKA (reference sequence). The CDR3 has 11 amino acids. The V end lost 7 bases, the J end lost 4 bases, and 10 bases lay between the germline ends. The CDR3 region is CSVSVPYGYTF. CDR3 nucleotides: TGCAGTGTCTCAGTTCCCTATGGCTACACCTTC.

Ten or more counts support this clonotype. The chain combines TRBV28 with TRBJ2-5; TRBD1 is a possible D gene (7 bases). Germline CDR1 is MDHEN and CDR2 is SYDVKM. The V end was cut by 6 bases, the J end by 13 bases, with 21 bases between. This CDR3 is built from 13 residues. CDR3 region: CASRQGRRESRYF. CDR3 bases: TGTGCCAGCAGACAGGGGAGGAGGGAAAGCCGGTACTTC.

Many counts were recorded for this clonotype. The CDR3 DNA is TGTGCCAGCAGCCAAGAGGGGTGGGGCAGCGGGGATGAGCAGTACTTC. This sequence encodes CASSQEGWGSGDEQYF. This rearrangement joins TRBV4-2 to TRBJ2-7; 7 bases fit TRBD2. This CDR3 is 16 amino acids long. Per the germline V gene, CDR1 is LGHNA and CDR2 is YNFKEQ. V was clipped by 0 bases and J by 7 bases; unmatched bases: 12.

This chain uses TRBV12-3 or TRBV12-4 with TRBJ2-6; D is unresolved. The V end was cut by 7 bases, the J end by 4 bases, with 8 bases between. This CDR3 has 13 amino acids. The CDR3 sequence is CASKGLGANVLTF. CDR3 in DNA: TGTGCCAGCAAAGGGCTAGGGGCCAACGTCCTGACTTTC.

This clonotype showed up many times. The chain joins TRBV7-8 to TRBJ1-6, with 7 nucleotides matching TRBD1. The CDR3 consists of 14 residues. V shed 1 base and J 7 bases; nucleotides not matched to a gene: 1. The germline CDR1 and CDR2 sequences are SGHVS and FQNEAQ. CDR3 nucleotides: TGTGCCAGCAGCTTAGTGGGACAGAATTCACCCCTCCACTTT. Amino acids: CASSLVGQNSPLHF.

Points on this clonotype: This could be a read error, since a much larger clone is one nucleotide away. V is TRBV6-1 and J is TRBJ2-3; 13 bases are a match to TRBD2. The CDR3 contains 15 residues. The germline gives CDR1 MNHNS, CDR2 SASEGT. CDR3 amino acids: CASSETSGGADTRYF. The CDR3 bases are TGTGCCAGCAGTGAAACTAGCGGGGGGGCAGATACGCGGTATTTT.

Comment on this clonotype: This may arise from a read error, as a much more abundant clone is one base away. This chain links TRBV6-1 with TRBJ1-4; TRBD1 is a possible D gene (5 bases). CDR3 length equals 13 residues. Germline V gene sequence: CDR1 MNHNS, CDR2 SASEGT. The CDR3 loop is CASSDRPGENLFF. CDR3 nucleotides: TGTGCCAGCAGTGATAGACCGGGGGAAAATCTGTTTTTT.

The CDR3 DNA follows: TGTGCCAGCGGTCCCCAGGGAAGCGAAGCTTTCTTT. It specifies CASGPQGSEAFF. The V call is TRBV12-3 or TRBV12-4, the J call TRBJ1-1; maybe TRBD1 (5 bases). This CDR3 contains 12 residues. V lost 8 bases and J lost 8, with 15 bases in between.